The TCR beta chain under discussion was sequenced for a study of cytomegalovirus exposure and HLA in healthy donors. CDR3 size: 17 residues. In germline, CDR1 is SGDLS, CDR2 YYNGEE. Trimming took 4 bases from V and 6 from J; bases not matched to a gene: 15. The PCR employed 60 Vbeta primers together with 13 Jbeta primers. Per the study methods: In a later analysis, 80 million to 100 million unique TCR beta chains included roughly 11 million shared by two or more donors. TCRdb's table, derived via immunoSEQ multiplex PCR, lists solely in-frame clones and lacks some. From that table come the V and J calls and clone size; the DNA was used to work out D and trimming. Recorded here are about 67,000 clones; the top ten clones represent over 1.5%.

This rearrangement joins TRBV9 to TRBJ2-3, with 9 bases that match TRBD1. Sample: PBMCs. The source of this sequence is a woman aged 25 to 39 in good health and CMV-seronegative. The CDR3 loop reads CASSRSTGGEFVDTQYF. CDR3 DNA sequence: TGTGCCAGCAGCCGATCAACAGGGGGCGAGTTCGTGGATACGCAGTATTTT.